These T cell receptor beta chains were read from a single sample in a study of T cell responses to AZD1222 COVID-19 vaccine. Using immunoSEQ multiplex PCR, the repertoire was profiled, and TCRdb retains in-frame clones only, with some absent. The sample carries about 110,000 clones, 86% recorded once. This material consisted of peripheral blood, taken on day 0 of AZD1222 vaccination. These receptors all come from an adult in good health. The CDR3 runs from the conserved cysteine through the conserved F or W. The D gene is left open where the match is weak. Only some rows state a clone size, as once, few, many or a class for expanded clones.

TRBV25-1	TRBJ2-2	NA	NA	CASSEKIVDTRQPGELFF	TGTGCCAGCAGTGAAAAGATAGTGGACACCCGCCAACCCGGGGAGCTGTTTTTT
TRBV11-2	TRBJ1-1	NA	NA	CASRWLTEAFF	TGTGCCAGCCGCTGGCTCACTGAAGCTTTCTTT
TRBV5-1	TRBJ1-1	NA	TRBD1	CASSLQGQNTEAFF	TGCGCCAGCAGCTTACAGGGGCAGAACACTGAAGCTTTCTTT
TRBV7-6	TRBJ1-4	NA	NA	CASSNTYRANEKLFF	TGTGCCAGCAGCAATACCTATCGTGCTAATGAAAAACTGTTTTTT
TRBV7-3	TRBJ1-4	NA	NA	CASSLTEGTGQKLFF	TGTGCCAGCAGCTTGACAGAGGGGACGGGTCAAAAACTGTTTTTT
TRBV14	TRBJ1-6	NA	NA	CASSQVSNSPLHF	TGTGCCAGCAGCCAAGTTTCTAATTCACCCCTCCACTTT
TRBV5-1	TRBJ1-2	NA	TRBD1	CASSLAPATGFHYGYTF	TGCGCCAGCAGCTTGGCCCCCGCGACAGGGTTCCACTATGGCTACACCTTC
TRBV5-1	TRBJ1-1	many	TRBD1	CASSTWTGQATEAFF	TGCGCCAGCAGCACCTGGACGGGACAGGCGACTGAAGCTTTCTTT
TRBV6-5	TRBJ1-5	few	NA	CASSYSMETPQHF	TGTGCCAGCAGTTACTCGATGGAGACGCCCCAGCATTTT
TRBV7-6	TRBJ1-1	once	NA	CASSRSETGNTEAFF	TGTGCCAGCAGCCGATCCGAGACAGGGAACACTGAAGCTTTCTTT
TRBV15	TRBJ2-5	NA	NA	CATSRGSSLDRETQYF	TGTGCCACCAGCAGAGGGTCGTCCCTTGACCGCGAGACCCAGTACTTC
TRBV9	TRBJ2-7	NA	TRBD2	CASSPRASGGHPSSYEQYF	TGTGCCAGCAGCCCACGGGCTAGCGGGGGCCACCCGAGCTCCTACGAGCAGTACTTC
TRBV2	TRBJ2-5	NA	NA	CASSVMTDQETQYF	TGTGCCAGCAGTGTAATGACAGACCAAGAGACCCAGTACTTC
TRBV6-2/TRBV6-3	TRBJ1-3	NA	NA	CASSSAGPGNTIYF	TGTGCCAGCAGTTCCGCCGGACCTGGAAACACCATATATTTT
TRBV6-2/TRBV6-3	TRBJ1-2	NA	NA	CASSLASYGYTF	TGTGCCAGCAGTTTGGCCAGCTATGGCTACACCTTC
TRBV5-1	TRBJ1-3	NA	NA	CASSPGSATSGNTIYF	TGCGCCAGCAGCCCGGGTTCAGCGACCTCTGGAAACACCATATATTTT
TRBV5-4	TRBJ2-7	NA	NA	CASSLWDTYEQYF	TGTGCCAGCAGCTTGTGGGACACCTACGAGCAGTACTTC
TRBV19	TRBJ1-5	NA	NA	CASNEEWGQPQHF	TGTGCCAGTAATGAGGAATGGGGTCAGCCCCAGCATTTT
TRBV11-2	TRBJ2-7	NA	NA	CASSLMGVSGEQYF	TGTGCCAGCAGCTTAATGGGGGTTTCGGGGGAGCAGTACTTC
TRBV11-2	TRBJ2-1	once	TRBD1	CASSSYRGPILHEQFF	TGTGCCAGCAGCTCTTACAGGGGGCCCATTCTCCATGAGCAGTTCTTC
TRBV18	TRBJ1-6	few	TRBD1	CASSRAGKVQDRGRSGGSPLHF	TGTGCCAGCTCCCGAGCGGGAAAGGTCCAGGACAGGGGGCGCTCCGGGGGATCACCCCTCCACTTT
TRBV12-5	TRBJ1-1	NA	NA	CASGLETGGAFF	TGTGCTAGTGGTTTGGAGACAGGTGGGGCTTTCTTT
TRBV28	TRBJ2-7	NA	NA	CASSLFGRGDYEQYF	TGTGCCAGCAGTTTATTCGGCAGGGGGGACTACGAGCAGTACTTC
TRBV10-3	TRBJ1-5	NA	NA	CAISIWGDSNQPQHF	TGTGCCATCAGCATCTGGGGGGACAGCAATCAGCCCCAGCATTTT
TRBV6-4	TRBJ1-2	NA	NA	CASSDSGGPNYGYTF	TGTGCCAGCAGTGACTCGGGTGGACCCAACTATGGCTACACCTTC
TRBV30	TRBJ2-6	few	NA	CAWKVGTLVRGANVLTF	TGTGCCTGGAAGGTCGGGACGCTCGTCAGGGGGGCCAACGTCCTGACTTTC
TRBV11-3	TRBJ2-1	NA	NA	CASSSLRYNEQFF	TGTGCCAGCAGCTCCCTCCGGTACAATGAGCAGTTCTTC
TRBV9	TRBJ1-1	NA	TRBD1	CASSVVGTGGDEAFF	TGTGCCAGCAGCGTCGTGGGGACAGGGGGCGATGAAGCTTTCTTT
TRBV5-1	TRBJ2-2	NA	NA	CASSWGGGNTGELFF	TGCGCCAGCAGCTGGGGCGGCGGCAACACCGGGGAGCTGTTTTTT
TRBV3-1/TRBV3-2	TRBJ1-4	NA	NA	CASSLRPNEKLFF	TGTGCCAGCAGTTTGAGGCCGAATGAAAAACTGTTTTTT
TRBV28	TRBJ1-5	NA	TRBD1	CASSLSDRAGGQPQHF	TGTGCCAGCAGTTTGTCAGACAGGGCGGGGGGTCAGCCCCAGCATTTT
TRBV3-1/TRBV3-2	TRBJ2-1	NA	TRBD2	CASSQGLAGQTSSYNEQFF	TGTGCCAGCAGCCAGGGACTAGCGGGGCAAACGAGCTCCTACAATGAGCAGTTCTTC
TRBV15	TRBJ1-1	few	TRBD1	CATTDQGGTEAFF	TGTGCCACCACGGATCAGGGGGGAACTGAAGCTTTCTTT
TRBV4-2	TRBJ2-5	NA	NA	CASTGTPSQETQYF	TGTGCCAGCACTGGGACTCCCTCACAAGAGACCCAGTACTTC
TRBV6-2/TRBV6-3	TRBJ1-2	NA	NA	CASSYGRLSNYGYTF	TGTGCCAGCAGTTACGGACGCCTTTCTAACTATGGCTACACCTTC
TRBV6-5	TRBJ1-3	once	TRBD1	CASSYGQGDTIYF	TGTGCCAGCAGTTACGGACAGGGTGACACCATATATTTT
TRBV28	TRBJ2-7	few	NA	CASSFSHYEQYF	TGTGCCAGCAGTTTTTCCCACTACGAGCAGTACTTC
TRBV13	TRBJ2-1	NA	TRBD2	CASSFRLAGGPSYNEQFF	TGTGCCAGCAGCTTCCGACTAGCGGGGGGACCGTCCTACAATGAGCAGTTCTTC
TRBV3-1/TRBV3-2	TRBJ2-3	NA	TRBD2	CASATGTSGGYSTDTQYF	TGTGCCAGCGCGACCGGGACTAGCGGGGGCTATAGCACAGATACGCAGTATTTT
TRBV5-4	TRBJ1-2	NA	TRBD1	CASSPRTGGIYGYTF	TGTGCCAGCAGCCCCCGGACAGGGGGAATTTATGGCTACACCTTC
TRBV2	TRBJ2-7	few	TRBD1	CASSEDLGTGDYEQYF	TGTGCCAGCAGTGAAGATTTAGGGACAGGGGACTACGAGCAGTACTTC
TRBV5-1	TRBJ2-1	NA	TRBD2	CASSPALAGGREQFF	TGCGCCAGCTCCCCCGCCCTAGCGGGGGGGCGTGAGCAGTTCTTC
TRBV30	TRBJ1-6	NA	NA	CAWTRLSNSPLHF	TGTGCCTGGACGAGGCTCAGTAATTCACCCCTCCACTTT
TRBV7-9	TRBJ1-1	once	NA	CASSPYNPEPNTEAFF	TGTGCCAGCAGCCCTTATAACCCGGAGCCGAACACTGAAGCTTTCTTT
TRBV27	TRBJ2-2	NA	NA	CASLKLLGTHGELFF	TGTGCCAGCCTAAAACTCCTCGGGACCCACGGGGAGCTGTTTTTT
TRBV5-6	TRBJ1-4	NA	NA	CASSQSLQSTNEKLFF	TGTGCCAGCAGCCAATCCTTGCAGTCAACTAATGAAAAACTGTTTTTT
TRBV11-2	TRBJ1-5	few	TRBD1	CASSPGDRDNQPQHF	TGTGCCAGCAGTCCCGGGGACAGAGACAATCAGCCCCAGCATTTT